Presented here are 23 T cell receptor beta chains from one specimen sequenced in a study of beta chain features in type 1 diabetes. Study-wide points: Type 1 diabetes patients had TCRB CDR3s that were shorter (moderately but significantly so) in all four CD4+ subsets.

Isolated RNA was reverse transcribed in full, so expressed TCRB transcripts were sequenced. Some clones are missing from TCRdb's copy, which holds only in-frame ones; the method was immunoSEQ multiplex PCR. The repertoire includes 640,000 or so clones, around 15% of them detected once, and 0.022% sits in the top ten. Antigens for these TCRs are unknown. The sequenced sample was naive CD4+ T cells from blood. Every receptor here comes from a man younger than 30 with type 1 diabetes.

This clone was counted between two and nine times. The chain is built from TRBV7-9 and TRBJ2-1; maybe TRBD2 (5 bases). The germline gives CDR1 SEHNR, CDR2 FQNEAQ (reference sequence). The CDR3 consists of 12 residues. V was shortened by 4 bases and J by 10 bases, with 11 bases between the two germline ends. The CDR3 DNA is TGTGCCAGCAGCTCCGGAGGACTCGAGCAGTTCTTC. Amino acid sequence: CASSSGGLEQFF.

The J gene is TRBJ1-5, the V gene TRBV7-9, with a weak D call TRBD1 (5 bases). Trimming stripped 5 bases from V and 3 bases from J, with 14 bases between. CDR3 length equals 15 residues. The V gene's germline CDR1 is SEHNR and CDR2 FQNEAQ (reference sequence). Here the CDR3 reads CASSPPGPTNQPQHF. CDR3 DNA: TGTGCCAGCAGCCCTCCGGGACCGACCAATCAGCCCCAGCATTTT.

This clone was observed a handful of times. The V gene is TRBV14, the J gene TRBJ2-7; D remains ambiguous. Germline CDR1 reads SGHDN; CDR2 reads FVKESK. Trimming cost V 3 bases and J 1 base, with 10 bases left between them. The CDR3 has 14 residues. The CDR3 protein is CASSHRAQSYEQYF. CDR3 coding DNA: TGTGCCAGCAGCCACCGGGCCCAATCCTACGAGCAGTACTTC.

J is TRBJ2-3 and V is TRBV30; 9 nucleotides match TRBD1. The germline gives CDR1 GTSNPN, CDR2 SVGIG (reference sequence). Losses at the gene ends were 4 bases for V and 3 bases for J; bases not matched to a gene: 8. This CDR3 is built from 15 residues. CDR3 DNA: TGTGCCTGGAACCGGGACAGGGTGGTGACAGATACGCAGTATTTT. This codes for CAWNRDRVVTDTQYF.

This clone was counted between two and nine times. This CDR3 reads CASSRGQAPRDYGYTF. DNA for the CDR3: TGTGCCAGCAGCCGCGGACAGGCCCCGAGGGACTATGGCTACACCTTC. This chain links TRBV14 with TRBJ1-2; 7 bases line up with TRBD1. The ends lost 4 bases at V and 3 bases at J; junction bases unmatched: 11. This CDR3 is 16 amino acids long. Germline assignment: CDR1 SGHDN and CDR2 FVKESK.

V is TRBV11-2 and J is TRBJ1-2; D ambiguous. CDR1 is SGHAT and CDR2 is FQNNGV in the germline V gene. The V gene lost 7 bases and the J gene lost 0 bases, with 9 bases spanning the gap. The CDR3 loop spans 13 amino acids. The CDR3 DNA sequence: TGTGCCAGCACCCTAGAAGCTAACTATGGCTACACCTTC. Its protein product is CASTLEANYGYTF. The full variable domain, in which reference TRBV11-2 and TRBJ1-2 provide the parts outside the CDR3, is EAGVAQSPRYKIIEKRQSVAFWCNPISGHATLYWYQQILGQGPKLLIQFQNNGVVDDSQLPKDRFSAERLKGVDSTLKIQPAKLEDSAVYLCASTLEANYGYTFGSGTRLTVV.

The rearrangement joins TRBV11-2 to TRBJ2-1, with 9 bases lining up with TRBD2. The trim removed 5 bases at V and 3 bases at J, leaving 5 bases unmatched. The CDR3 covers 15 residues. Germline V CDR1 and CDR2: SGHAT, FQNNGV. CDR3 sequence reads: CASSPRSGGYNEQFF. The CDR3 DNA reads TGTGCCAGCAGCCCCCGTAGCGGGGGCTACAATGAGCAGTTCTTC. The variable domain in full, completed from reference TRBV11-2 and TRBJ2-1, reads EAGVAQSPRYKIIEKRQSVAFWCNPISGHATLYWYQQILGQGPKLLIQFQNNGVVDDSQLPKDRFSAERLKGVDSTLKIQPAKLEDSAVYLCASSPRSGGYNEQFFGPGTRLTVL.

This clone was counted only a few times. V is TRBV28 and J is TRBJ1-5; maybe TRBD1 (6 bases). The germline CDR1 and CDR2 sequences are MDHEN and SYDVKM. Between the trimmed V and J ends, which lost 8 bases and 3 bases, there was a span of 14 bases. The CDR3 spans 14 residues. The CDR3 DNA reads as TGTGCCAGCGGTACTGGACAGACCAATCAGCCCCAGCATTTT. Its translation: CASGTGQTNQPQHF. Combining the CDR3 with reference TRBV28 and TRBJ1-5 gives the whole variable domain DVKVTQSSRYLVKRTGEKVFLECVQDMDHENMFWYRQDPGLGLRLIYFSYDVKMKEKGDIPEGYSVSREKKERFSLILESASTNQTSMYLCASGTGQTNQPQHFGDGTRLSIL.

The chain combines TRBV6-5 with TRBJ2-3, with TRBD1 matching 8 bases. Germline loops: CDR1 MNHEY, CDR2 SVGAGI. V gave up 4 bases and J gave up 1 base; unmatched junction bases: 7. The CDR3 runs to 16 residues. CDR3 sequence (DNA): TGTGCCAGCAGTTTTGGACAGGGAAGGGGCACAGATACGCAGTATTTT. Translated: CASSFGQGRGTDTQYF.

The chain uses TRBV2 and TRBJ2-3, with D perhaps matching TRBD2 (6 bases). Deletions cut 3 bases from V and 0 bases from J, with 10 bases between. CDR3 length equals 15 residues. Germline-derived CDR1 and CDR2 are SNHLY and FYNNEI. The CDR3 nucleotides are TGTGCCAGCAGTGACTTAGGGACTAGCACAGATACGCAGTATTTT. As protein: CASSDLGTSTDTQYF.

This clone showed up just a few times. J is TRBJ2-3 and V is TRBV10-3, with a tentative D call TRBD2 (6 bases). Germline V gives CDR1 ENHRY, CDR2 SYGVKD. The V gene lost 10 bases and the J gene lost 3 bases, with 11 bases spanning the gap. This CDR3 region has 12 residues. The chain's CDR3 is CATSTSTDTQYF. Written as DNA, the CDR3 is TGTGCCACCTCGACTAGTACAGATACGCAGTATTTT.

This clone was counted a few times. This chain links TRBV19 with TRBJ2-7, with D possibly being TRBD1 or TRBD2 (5 bases each). The ends were cut back, 6 bases at V and 2 bases at J, with 17 bases in the middle. This CDR3 comprises 15 residues. Germline V gives CDR1 LNHDA, CDR2 SQIVND (reference sequence). CDR3 protein: CASRDPGTQTYEQYF. In DNA form, the CDR3 reads TGTGCCAGTAGAGATCCCGGGACCCAAACCTACGAGCAGTACTTC.

The chain recombines TRBV28 with TRBJ2-7, with a tentative D call TRBD1 (5 bases). CDR1 MDHEN and CDR2 SYDVKM come from the germline V gene. The CDR3 covers 15 residues. Trimming removed 7 bases at V and 3 bases at J, with 19 bases between. CDR3 nucleotide sequence: TGTGCCAGCACCACGGGTGGGCAGGGTAACTACGAGCAGTACTTC. Translating it yields CASTTGGQGNYEQYF.

Remarks on this clone: Other nucleotide sequences in the sample specify the same CDR3. This chain links TRBV30 with TRBJ1-2, with 8 bases aligning to TRBD1. The CDR3 covers 13 residues. The trim removed 2 bases at V and 2 bases at J, leaving 1 base unmatched. Germline V gene sequence: CDR1 GTSNPN, CDR2 SVGIG (reference sequence). CDR3 residues: CAWSRTGNYGYTF. In DNA form, the CDR3 reads TGTGCCTGGAGTCGGACAGGGAACTATGGCTACACCTTC. Based on the CDR3 plus reference TRBV30 and TRBJ1-2, the full variable domain is SQTIHQWPATLVQPVGSPLSLECTVEGTSNPNLYWYRQAAGRGLQLLFYSVGIGQISSEVPQNLSASRPQDRQFILSSKKLLLSDSGFYLCAWSRTGNYGYTFGSGTRLTVV.

This clone was detected a few times. V is TRBV10-3 and J is TRBJ1-6; maybe TRBD1 (6 bases). Deletions cut 5 bases from V and 9 bases from J, with 14 bases between. The CDR3 spans 14 residues. Germline V gene sequence: CDR1 ENHRY, CDR2 SYGVKD. The CDR3 reads CAISRRGVGSPLHF. In nucleotides, the CDR3 is TGTGCCATCAGTCGGAGGGGGGTTGGTTCACCCCTCCACTTT.

The chain links TRBV7-9 to TRBJ1-2; 7 bases agree with TRBD1. Germline assignment: CDR1 SEHNR and CDR2 FQNEAQ (reference sequence). The junction had 2 bases not matched to a gene; V was cut back by 5 bases and J by 2 bases. The CDR3 has 13 amino acids. CDR3 residues: CASSQTGNYGYTF. For the CDR3, the DNA is TGTGCCAGCAGCCAGACAGGGAACTATGGCTACACCTTC.

The table lists this clone with a few counts. The chain links TRBV9 to TRBJ1-1; D ambiguous. With 0 bases removed from V and 4 bases from J, the gap between germline ends came to 10 bases. The germline gives CDR1 SGDLS, CDR2 YYNGEE. This CDR3 is 14 amino acids long. The CDR3 DNA reads TGTGCCAGCAGCGTAGGAGTAGGTACCACTGAAGCTTTCTTT. Its translation is CASSVGVGTTEAFF.

The gene calls are TRBV2 and TRBJ2-1, with TRBD2 identical over 14 bases. Trimming at V came to 5 bases and at J to 2 bases, leaving 14 bases not matched to a gene. CDR3 length: 20 residues. The germline CDR1 and CDR2 sequences are SNHLY and FYNNEI. DNA of the CDR3: TGTGCCAGCAGTCCCTCAACCACGGGACTAGCGGGGGCCGCCTACAATGAGCAGTTCTTC. Protein sequence: CASSPSTTGLAGAAYNEQFF. The full variable domain, rest sourced from reference TRBV2 and TRBJ2-1, is EPEVTQTPSHQVTQMGQEVILRCVPISNHLYFYWYRQILGQKVEFLVSFYNNEISEKSEIFDDQFSVERPDGSNFTLKIRSTKLEDSAMYFCASSPSTTGLAGAAYNEQFFGPGTRLTVL.

This clone was counted between two and nine times. The genes are TRBV5-6 and TRBJ2-7, with unresolved D. This CDR3 has 12 residues. Germline CDR1 reads SGHDT; CDR2 reads YYEEEE. V lost 2 bases and J lost 6, with 9 bases in between. The CDR3 coding sequence is TGTGCCAGCAGCTTACTCAGCTCCGAGCAGTACTTC. Translating gives CASSLLSSEQYF. Full variable domain (remainder filled in from reference TRBV5-6 and TRBJ2-7): DAGVTQSPTHLIKTRGQQVTLRCSPKSGHDTVSWYQQALGQGPQFIFQYYEEEERQRGNFPDRFSGHQFPNYSSELNVNALLLGDSALYLCASSLLSSEQYFGPGTRLTVT.

This clone appeared a few times. The rearrangement links TRBV30 to TRBJ2-5, with D possibly TRBD1 on 6 matching bases. With 7 bases removed from V and 2 bases from J, the gap between germline ends came to 11 bases. There are 12 residues in the CDR3. Germline assignment: CDR1 GTSNPN and CDR2 SVGIG (reference sequence). The CDR3 DNA is TGTGCCTACGACCAGGGGCAAGAGACCCAGTACTTC. Translating gives CAYDQGQETQYF.

This clone was observed a few times. This chain uses TRBV19 with TRBJ2-7, with D unclear. CDR1 is LNHDA and CDR2 is SQIVND in the germline V gene (reference sequence). V was shortened by 3 bases and J by 2 bases, with 11 bases between the two germline ends. CDR3 length equals 14 residues. CDR3 in amino acids: CASSIVGGPYEQYF. In DNA, the CDR3 is TGTGCCAGTAGTATTGTAGGCGGACCCTACGAGCAGTACTTC.

This clone was found a few times. V usage is TRBV2 and J usage is TRBJ2-1, with a possible D match to TRBD2 (5 bases). CDR1 is SNHLY, CDR2 FYNNEI, per germline. V lost 5 bases and J 5 bases, leaving 13 bases between the germline ends. There are 14 residues in the CDR3. The CDR3 DNA is TGTGCCAGCAGTCGTGGATCCGGGGACAATGAGCAGTTCTTC. Residues: CASSRGSGDNEQFF.

The chain joins TRBV6-5 to TRBJ1-5; the D gene is possibly TRBD1 (5 bases). Germline V lookup: CDR1 MNHEY, CDR2 SVGAGI. The CDR3 runs to 14 residues. V was clipped by 2 bases and J by 6 bases, with 11 bases between them. The CDR3 spells CASSYGDLGQPQHF. Written as DNA, the CDR3 is TGTGCCAGCAGTTACGGGGACCTGGGTCAGCCCCAGCATTTT.